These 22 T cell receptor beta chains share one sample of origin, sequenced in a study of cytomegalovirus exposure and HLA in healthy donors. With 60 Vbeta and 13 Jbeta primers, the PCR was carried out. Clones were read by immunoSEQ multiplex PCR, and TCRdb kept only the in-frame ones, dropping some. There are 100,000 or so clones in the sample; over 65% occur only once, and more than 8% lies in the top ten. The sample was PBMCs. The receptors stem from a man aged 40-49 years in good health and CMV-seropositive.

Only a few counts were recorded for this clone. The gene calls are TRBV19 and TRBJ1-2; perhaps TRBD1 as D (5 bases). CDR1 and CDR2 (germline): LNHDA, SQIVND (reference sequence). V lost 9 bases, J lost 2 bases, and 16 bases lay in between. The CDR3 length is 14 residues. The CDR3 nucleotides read TGTGCCAGGGGGGGAAGGTATCTCAACTATGGCTACACCTTC. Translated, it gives CARGGRYLNYGYTF.

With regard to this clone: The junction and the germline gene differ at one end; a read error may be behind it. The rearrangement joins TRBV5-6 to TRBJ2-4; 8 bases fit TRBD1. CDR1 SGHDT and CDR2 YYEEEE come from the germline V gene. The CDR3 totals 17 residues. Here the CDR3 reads CASSPRTGLLAKNSQYF. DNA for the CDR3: TGTGCCAGCAGCCCCCGGACAGGGTTGTTAGCCAAAAACAGTCAGTACTTC.

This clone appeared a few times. The CDR3 is CASSLVPGQGNTEAFF. The CDR3 nucleotides are TGTGCCAGCAGCTTAGTGCCGGGACAGGGGAACACTGAAGCTTTCTTT. The rearrangement joins TRBV7-8 to TRBJ1-1; 9 bases align to TRBD1. The J segment lost 1 base and the V segment lost 1 base, leaving 4 bases of the junction unmatched. The V gene's germline CDR1 is SGHVS and CDR2 FQNEAQ. The CDR3 length is 16 residues.

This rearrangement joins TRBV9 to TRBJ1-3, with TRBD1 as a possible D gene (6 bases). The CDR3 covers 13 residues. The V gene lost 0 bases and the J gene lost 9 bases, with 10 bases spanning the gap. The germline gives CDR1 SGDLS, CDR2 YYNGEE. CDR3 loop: CASSVARGGTIYF. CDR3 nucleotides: TGTGCCAGCAGCGTAGCGAGGGGGGGCACCATATATTTT. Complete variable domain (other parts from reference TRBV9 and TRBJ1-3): DSGVTQTPKHLITATGQRVTLRCSPRSGDLSVYWYQQSLDQGLQFLIQYYNGEERAKGNILERFSAQQFPDLHSELNLSSLELGDSALYFCASSVARGGTIYFGEGSWLTVV.

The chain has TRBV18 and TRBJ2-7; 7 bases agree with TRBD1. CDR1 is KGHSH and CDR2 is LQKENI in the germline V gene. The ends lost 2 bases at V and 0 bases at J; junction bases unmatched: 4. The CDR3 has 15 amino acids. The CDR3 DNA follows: TGTGCCAGCTCACCATCGGACAGGTTCTCCTACGAGCAGTACTTC. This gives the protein CASSPSDRFSYEQYF.

The CDR3 DNA sequence: TGTGCCAGCAGCTTTTCTTGGACTAGCGGGAATAAAGAGACCCAGTACTTC. Its protein is CASSFSWTSGNKETQYF. The chain links TRBV5-4 to TRBJ2-5, with TRBD2 matching over 12 bases. The V segment lost 2 bases and the J segment 3 bases; nucleotides outside the gene matches: 8. Germline CDR1 SGHNT, CDR2 YYREEE (reference sequence). The CDR3 extends over 17 amino acids.

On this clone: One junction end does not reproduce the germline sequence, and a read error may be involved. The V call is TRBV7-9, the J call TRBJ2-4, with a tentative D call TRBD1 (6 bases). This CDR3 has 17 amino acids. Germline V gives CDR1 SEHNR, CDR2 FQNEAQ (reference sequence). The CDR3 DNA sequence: TGTGCCAGCAGCTCCAGGGGTTCCCTTGAGGCCAAAAACAGTCAGTACTTC. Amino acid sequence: CASSSRGSLEAKNSQYF.

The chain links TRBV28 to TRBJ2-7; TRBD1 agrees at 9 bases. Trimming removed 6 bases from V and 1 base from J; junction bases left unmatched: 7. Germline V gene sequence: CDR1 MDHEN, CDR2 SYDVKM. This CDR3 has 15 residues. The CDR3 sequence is CASRPGTGFSYEQYF. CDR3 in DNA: TGTGCCAGCAGACCCGGGACAGGGTTTTCCTACGAGCAGTACTTC. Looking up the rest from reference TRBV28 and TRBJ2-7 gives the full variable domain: DVKVTQSSRYLVKRTGEKVFLECVQDMDHENMFWYRQDPGLGLRLIYFSYDVKMKEKGDIPEGYSVSREKKERFSLILESASTNQTSMYLCASRPGTGFSYEQYFGPGTRLTVT.

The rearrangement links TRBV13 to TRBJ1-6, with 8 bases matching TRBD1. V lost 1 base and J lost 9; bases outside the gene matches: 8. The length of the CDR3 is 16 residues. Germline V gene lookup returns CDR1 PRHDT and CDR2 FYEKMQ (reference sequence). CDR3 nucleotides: TGTGCCAGCAGCTTAGTCGGACAGGGATTCGGTTCACCCCTCCACTTT. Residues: CASSLVGQGFGSPLHF.

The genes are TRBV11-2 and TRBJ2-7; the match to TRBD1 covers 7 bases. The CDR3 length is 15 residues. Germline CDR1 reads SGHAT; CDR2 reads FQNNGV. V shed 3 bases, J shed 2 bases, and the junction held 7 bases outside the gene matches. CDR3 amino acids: CASSFGQAVTYEQYF. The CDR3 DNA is TGTGCCAGCAGCTTTGGACAGGCGGTAACCTACGAGCAGTACTTC.

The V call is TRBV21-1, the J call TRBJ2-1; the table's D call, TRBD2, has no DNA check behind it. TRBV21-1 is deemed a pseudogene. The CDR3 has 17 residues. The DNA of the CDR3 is TGTGCCAGCAGCAAAGGTGAGACTAGCGGGAGTTGCAATGAGCAGTTCTTC. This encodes CASSKGETSGSCNEQFF.

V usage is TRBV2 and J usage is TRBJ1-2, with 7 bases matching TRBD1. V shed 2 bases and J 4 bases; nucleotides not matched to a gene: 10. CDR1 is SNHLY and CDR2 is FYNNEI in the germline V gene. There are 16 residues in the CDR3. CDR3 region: CASSERAGGGGYGYTF. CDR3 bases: TGTGCCAGCAGTGAACGGGCAGGGGGAGGCGGCTATGGCTACACCTTC. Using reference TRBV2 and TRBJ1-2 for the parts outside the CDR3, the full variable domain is EPEVTQTPSHQVTQMGQEVILRCVPISNHLYFYWYRQILGQKVEFLVSFYNNEISEKSEIFDDQFSVERPDGSNFTLKIRSTKLEDSAMYFCASSERAGGGGYGYTFGSGTRLTVV.

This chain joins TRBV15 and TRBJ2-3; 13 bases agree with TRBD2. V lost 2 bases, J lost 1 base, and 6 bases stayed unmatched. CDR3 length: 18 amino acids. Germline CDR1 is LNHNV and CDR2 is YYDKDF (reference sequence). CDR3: CATSRTSGRAGGTDTQYF. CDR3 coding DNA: TGTGCCACCAGCAGAACTAGCGGGAGGGCCGGGGGCACAGATACGCAGTATTTT.

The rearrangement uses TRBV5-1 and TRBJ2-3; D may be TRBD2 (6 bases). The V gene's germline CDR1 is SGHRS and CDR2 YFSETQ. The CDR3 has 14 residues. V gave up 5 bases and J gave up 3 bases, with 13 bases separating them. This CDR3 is CASSRDSKTDTQYF. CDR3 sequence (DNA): TGCGCCAGCAGTCGGGACTCCAAAACAGATACGCAGTATTTT.

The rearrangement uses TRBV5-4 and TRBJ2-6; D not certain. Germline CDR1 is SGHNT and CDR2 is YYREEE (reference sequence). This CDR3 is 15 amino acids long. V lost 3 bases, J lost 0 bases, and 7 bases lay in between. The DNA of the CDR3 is TGTGCCAGCAGCTACGACACCTCTGGGGCCAACGTCCTGACTTTC. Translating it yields CASSYDTSGANVLTF.

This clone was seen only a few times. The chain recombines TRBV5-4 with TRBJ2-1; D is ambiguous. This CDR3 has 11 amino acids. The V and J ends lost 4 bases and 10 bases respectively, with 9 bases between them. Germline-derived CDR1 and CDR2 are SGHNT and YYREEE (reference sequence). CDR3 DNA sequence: TGTGCCAGCAGCCGAGAGTACGAGCAGTTCTTC. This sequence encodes CASSREYEQFF.

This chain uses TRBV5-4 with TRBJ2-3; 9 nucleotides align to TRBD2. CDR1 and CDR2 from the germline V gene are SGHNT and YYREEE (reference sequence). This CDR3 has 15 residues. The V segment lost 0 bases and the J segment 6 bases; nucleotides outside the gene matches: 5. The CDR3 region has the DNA TGTGCCAGCAGCTTGGGGGGACTAGCTGTCGATACGCAGTATTTT. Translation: CASSLGGLAVDTQYF. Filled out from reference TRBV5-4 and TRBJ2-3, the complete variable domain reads ETGVTQSPTHLIKTRGQQVTLRCSSQSGHNTVSWYQQALGQGPQFIFQYYREEENGRGNFPPRFSGLQFPNYSSELNVNALELDDSALYLCASSLGGLAVDTQYFGPGTRLTVL.

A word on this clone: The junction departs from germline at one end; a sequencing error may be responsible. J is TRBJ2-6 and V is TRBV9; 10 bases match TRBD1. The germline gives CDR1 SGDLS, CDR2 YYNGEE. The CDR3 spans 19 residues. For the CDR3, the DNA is TGTGCCAGCAGCGTAAGGGGACAGGGGATGCCCTCTGGGGCCAACGGCCTGACTTTC. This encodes CASSVRGQGMPSGANGLTF.

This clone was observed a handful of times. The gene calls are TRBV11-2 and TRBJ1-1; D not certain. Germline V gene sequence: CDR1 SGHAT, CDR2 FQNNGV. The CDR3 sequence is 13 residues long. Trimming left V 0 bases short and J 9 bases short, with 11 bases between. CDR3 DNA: TGTGCCAGCAGCTTAGAGGTCTACCCTCAAGCTTTCTTT. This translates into CASSLEVYPQAFF.

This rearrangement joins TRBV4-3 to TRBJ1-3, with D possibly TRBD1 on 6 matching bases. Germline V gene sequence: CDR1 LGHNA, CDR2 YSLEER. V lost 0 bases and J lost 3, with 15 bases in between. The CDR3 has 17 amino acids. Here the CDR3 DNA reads TGCGCCAGCAGCCAAGAGGTTGGGGGGGCTATTGGAAACACCATATATTTT. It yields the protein CASSQEVGGAIGNTIYF.

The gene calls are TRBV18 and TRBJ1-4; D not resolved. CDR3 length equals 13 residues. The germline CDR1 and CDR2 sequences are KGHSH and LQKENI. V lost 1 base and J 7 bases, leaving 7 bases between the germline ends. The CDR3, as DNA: TGTGCCAGCTCACCACTATCGGGTGAAAAACTGTTTTTT. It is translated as CASSPLSGEKLFF.

The CDR3 reads CASSRTEVSEAFF. In DNA form, the CDR3 reads TGTGCCAGCAGTCGAACGGAGGTCTCTGAAGCTTTCTTT. The chain carries TRBV7-6 and TRBJ1-1; D uncertain. There are 13 residues in the CDR3. V was trimmed by 6 bases and J by 6 bases, leaving 14 bases between them. CDR1 is SGHVS, CDR2 FNYEAQ, per germline.